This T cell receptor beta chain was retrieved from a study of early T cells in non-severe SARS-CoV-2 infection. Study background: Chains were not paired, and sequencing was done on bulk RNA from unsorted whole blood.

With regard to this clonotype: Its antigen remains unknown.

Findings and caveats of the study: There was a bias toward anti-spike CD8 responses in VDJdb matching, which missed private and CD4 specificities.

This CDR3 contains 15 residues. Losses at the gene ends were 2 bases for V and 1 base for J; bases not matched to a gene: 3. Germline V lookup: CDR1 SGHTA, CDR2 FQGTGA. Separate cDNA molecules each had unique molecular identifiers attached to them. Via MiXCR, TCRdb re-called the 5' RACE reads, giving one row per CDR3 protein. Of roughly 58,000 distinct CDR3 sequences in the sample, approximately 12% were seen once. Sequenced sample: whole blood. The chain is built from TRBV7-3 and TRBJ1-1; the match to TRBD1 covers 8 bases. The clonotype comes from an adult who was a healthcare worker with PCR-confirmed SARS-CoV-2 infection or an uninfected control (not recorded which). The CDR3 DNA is TGTGCCAGCAGCTTACGAGGGACAGGGAACACTGAAGCTTTCTTT. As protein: CASSLRGTGNTEAFF.